These 13 T cell receptor beta chains originate from one sample sequenced in a study of a mutant IDH1 vaccine in newly diagnosed glioma. As to time point: week 23, last vaccination. Vaccination comprised doses that each held 300 ug of mutant IDH1 20-mer peptide, plus topical imiquimod. This table comes from immunoSEQ multiplex PCR, and its TCRdb copy is limited to in-frame clones, with some not included. The data show some 42,000 clones, with around 74% seen just once and 4% to 6.5% held by the top ten. Which antigens these TCRs recognize remains unknown. This material consisted of PBMCs, taken from a glioma patient whose treatment included an IDH1 peptide vaccine. These receptors were taken from a man aged 50 or older with glioma.

The chain recombines TRBV2 with TRBJ1-5, with 9 bases lining up with TRBD1. This CDR3 is 16 amino acids long. V lost 8 bases, J lost 0 bases, and 8 bases stayed unmatched. In germline, CDR1 is SNHLY, CDR2 FYNNEI. CDR3 in DNA: TGTGCCAGCGGCCGGGACAGGGCTTTTAGCAATCAGCCCCAGCATTTT. Residues: CASGRDRAFSNQPQHF.

There are a few counts of this clone. The chain employs TRBV2 and TRBJ1-1; no clear D. V was shortened by 5 bases and J by 1 base, with 11 bases between the two germline ends. CDR1 is SNHLY, CDR2 FYNNEI, per germline. The CDR3 extends over 14 amino acids. CDR3 sequence reads: CASSPLWGNTEAFF. The CDR3 nucleotides are TGTGCCAGCAGTCCTCTCTGGGGGAACACTGAAGCTTTCTTT.

This chain links TRBV6-1 with TRBJ2-4; D may be TRBD1 (6 bases). Germline CDR1 reads MNHNS; CDR2 reads SASEGT. This CDR3 spans 14 amino acids. V gave up 1 base and J gave up 6 bases, with 10 bases separating them. Here the CDR3 DNA reads TGTGCCAGCAGTGAAGGGCAGGGGACAAACATTCAGTACTTC. Protein product: CASSEGQGTNIQYF.

The chain uses TRBV6-4 and TRBJ1-1; D remains ambiguous. The V gene's germline CDR1 is MRHNA and CDR2 SNTAGT. V shed 4 bases and J shed 2 bases, with 8 bases lying between them. There are 13 residues in the CDR3. The CDR3 DNA reads TGTGCCAGCAGTGTTAACAGAAACACTGAAGCTTTCTTT. It yields the protein CASSVNRNTEAFF.

This chain links TRBV10-2 with TRBJ2-5, with 11 positions matching TRBD2. Trimming cost V 4 bases and J 7 bases; bases outside gene matches: 11. The CDR3 length is 16 residues. Germline V gene data show CDR1 as WSHSY and CDR2 as SAAADI. The CDR3 DNA reads as TGCGCCAGCAGTGGGCCTAGCGGGGGGCGGGGGGGGACCCAGTACTTC. Residues: CASSGPSGGRGGTQYF.

The gene calls are TRBV29-1 and TRBJ2-7; D is ambiguous. The CDR3 sequence is 13 residues long. V was clipped by 5 bases and J by 3 bases, with 14 bases between them. Germline V CDR1 and CDR2: SQVTM, ANQGSEA. CDR3 nucleotides: TGCAGCGTTATTTTGGCGGATAGCTACGAGCAGTACTTC. It yields the protein CSVILADSYEQYF.

The rearrangement links TRBV6-5 to TRBJ2-7; 8 bases align to TRBD1. Looked up from germline, CDR1 is MNHEY and CDR2 is SVGAGI. The CDR3 has 15 residues. With 1 base clipped from V and 4 bases from J, the junction kept 6 bases outside the gene matches. CDR3 amino acids: CASSYFRTGSYEQYF. For the CDR3, the DNA is TGTGCCAGCAGTTACTTCAGGACAGGGTCTTACGAGCAGTACTTC.

This rearrangement joins TRBV15 to TRBJ1-4; 8 bases match TRBD1. V dropped 3 bases and J dropped 8; count of bases not matched to a gene: 5. The CDR3 runs 14 residues. The germline CDR1 and CDR2 sequences are LNHNV and YYDKDF (reference sequence). CDR3 DNA: TGTGCCACCAGCAGTCGGACAGGGAACGAAAAACTGTTTTTT. Its translation is CATSSRTGNEKLFF.

J is TRBJ1-2 and V is TRBV6-5; maybe TRBD1 (5 bases). This CDR3 has 15 residues. Germline-derived CDR1 and CDR2 are MNHEY and SVGAGI. Trimming shortened V by 6 bases and J by 7 bases, and 21 bases separated the two germline ends. CDR3 residues: CASSFIQGGAGGYTF. CDR3 DNA: TGTGCCAGCAGCTTTATTCAGGGCGGGGCCGGTGGCTACACCTTC.

This chain links TRBV27 with TRBJ2-7; 7 bases match TRBD2. V shed 6 bases and J 5 bases; nucleotides not matched to a gene: 10. The CDR3 sequence is 14 residues long. Per the germline V gene, CDR1 is MNHEY and CDR2 is SMNVEV (reference sequence). The CDR3 DNA follows: TGTGCCAGCAGCTCCCCCGGGGGGTACGACGAGCAGTACTTC. Translated, it gives CASSSPGGYDEQYF.

The V call is TRBV6-1, the J call TRBJ1-6, with D perhaps TRBD1 (5 bases). The CDR3 totals 15 residues. Germline V gene data show CDR1 as MNHNS and CDR2 as SASEGT. V was shortened by 11 bases and J by 6 bases, with 20 bases between the two germline ends. DNA for the CDR3: TGTGCCGGGAGCAGGGCTGGAATAGGTAATTCACCCCTCCACTTT. Protein sequence: CAGSRAGIGNSPLHF.

CDR3 bases: TGTGCCAGCAGCTTGAATCCCCCAGTTAGCTACGAGCAGTACTTC. Translated: CASSLNPPVSYEQYF. The gene calls are TRBV5-6 and TRBJ2-7; D not resolved. Germline V gene data show CDR1 as SGHDT and CDR2 as YYEEEE. The CDR3 totals 15 residues. The V end lost 1 base, the J end lost 3 bases, and 14 bases lay between the germline ends.

This clone occurred a few times. The chain uses TRBV7-9 and TRBJ2-5; D not resolved. The CDR3 has 14 residues. CDR1 SEHNR and CDR2 FQNEAQ come from the germline V gene (reference sequence). Trimming left V 5 bases short and J 0 bases short, with 10 bases between. The DNA for the CDR3 is TGTGCCAGCAGCGTCGGTGGTAACCAAGAGACCCAGTACTTC. Encoded protein: CASSVGGNQETQYF.